This entry features one T cell receptor beta chain sequence. The antigen is undetermined. Trimming removed 1 base at V and 2 bases at J, with 10 bases between. The CDR3 has 14 residues. CDR1 and CDR2 (germline): SGHDT, YYEEEE. The source of the sample is a study of PD-L1 blockade in urothelial cancer. Background on the study: Blood analyses occurred 3 weeks (second dose) and 6 weeks post treatment start.

This sample's time point: pretreatment peripheral blood. Whole-study results and caveats: Pretreatment TCR clonality in blood, when below the median, was predictive of better survival.

Method: immunoSEQ multiplex PCR; TCRdb's copy keeps in-frame clones and lacks some. Altogether 48,000 or so clones are present, around 85% being singletons, with the ten largest covering roughly 14%. This specimen consisted of PBMCs, obtained around atezolizumab (anti-PD-L1) treatment. This receptor was identified in a woman aged 55-70 years with urothelial cancer. The rearrangement joins TRBV5-6 to TRBJ2-7; D call uncertain. The CDR3 sequence: CASSLSSLTYEQYF. In nucleotides, the CDR3 is TGTGCCAGCAGCTTGAGTTCTCTAACCTACGAGCAGTACTTC.